The TCR beta chain described here comes from a study of OX40 agonist ivuxolimab in advanced cancers. Study-wide background: Clinicians treated patients with ivuxolimab, an agonistic anti-OX40 (CD134) antibody. Three patients showed partial responses: one hepatocellular carcinoma and two cutaneous melanoma cases. With a range of roughly 20 to 85, age averaged roughly 60 years, and 75% to 90% were male.

Some clones are missing from TCRdb's copy, which holds only in-frame ones; the method was immunoSEQ multiplex PCR. The data contain more than 55,000 clones, around nine tenths of them singletons. The receptor comes from an adult with an advanced solid tumor such as melanoma, head and neck, liver or kidney cancer. This sample comprised CD4+ or CD8+ T cells sorted from blood, obtained in a trial of the OX40 agonist ivuxolimab.

The CDR3 protein is CASSLAGGQGYTF. The CDR3 nucleotides read TGTGCCAGCAGCCTGGCGGGGGGGCAAGGCTACACCTTC. V and J are TRBV7-3 and TRBJ1-2; D is possibly TRBD1 (6 bases). V lost 5 bases and J 8 bases, leaving 15 bases between the germline ends. This CDR3 is 13 amino acids long. Germline V gene lookup returns CDR1 SGHTA and CDR2 FQGTGA.